The 28 T cell receptor beta chains below come from one sample, sequenced in a study of Ad26.COV2.S vaccination and SARS-CoV-2 variants. Sequencing used immunoSEQ multiplex PCR; TCRdb keeps in-frame clones, though not all of them. This sample yields around 300,000 clones, of which around 88% are seen a single time; just under 5% belongs to the top ten. The treatment here: around 19 received Ad26.COV2.S at low or high dose, single or two shots; about 5 received placebo; per-sample allocation not given. Sampling was done on day 63 after the first vaccine or placebo injection. The material sequenced was peripheral blood, taken in a trial of Ad26.COV2.S vaccine versus placebo. Source of these receptors: a person between 18 and 59 years old who received the Ad26.COV2.S COVID-19 vaccine or a placebo.

Turning to this clone: The sample holds other DNA sequences that translate to the same CDR3. This chain joins TRBV2 and TRBJ1-5, with a weak D call TRBD1 (5 bases). Germline V CDR1 and CDR2: SNHLY, FYNNEI. The CDR3 extends over 13 amino acids. V gave up 4 bases and J gave up 4 bases, with 8 bases separating them. CDR3 sequence: CASSGGSNQPQHF. The CDR3 DNA reads as TGTGCCAGCAGTGGGGGCAGTAATCAGCCCCAGCATTTT. The full variable domain, its missing parts supplied by reference TRBV2 and TRBJ1-5, is EPEVTQTPSHQVTQMGQEVILRCVPISNHLYFYWYRQILGQKVEFLVSFYNNEISEKSEIFDDQFSVERPDGSNFTLKIRSTKLEDSAMYFCASSGGSNQPQHFGDGTRLSIL.

The chain uses TRBV6-6 and TRBJ1-3; 7 nucleotides align to TRBD1. The CDR3 is 14 amino acids. From germline, CDR1 is MNHNY and CDR2 SVGAGI (reference sequence). Trimming took 6 bases from V and 1 from J; bases not matched to a gene: 3. In nucleotides, the CDR3 is TGTGCCAGCAGGGGGGACAGATCTGGAAACACCATATATTTT. Amino acids: CASRGDRSGNTIYF.

As for this clone: Distinct nucleotide sequences in the sample also encode this CDR3. V and J are TRBV7-9 and TRBJ1-1; D unclear. Germline V CDR1 and CDR2: SEHNR, FQNEAQ (reference sequence). The germline V and J ends were trimmed by 2 bases and 1 base, with 5 bases remaining between them. This CDR3 is 13 amino acids long. DNA for the CDR3: TGTGCCAGCAGCTTACGTGGGAACACTGAAGCTTTCTTT. Its protein product is CASSLRGNTEAFF.

This chain joins TRBV24-1 and TRBJ2-2; 7 positions agree with TRBD1. V gave up 2 bases and J gave up 2 bases; unmatched junction bases: 4. Per germline, CDR1 KGHDR and CDR2 SFDVKD. The CDR3 runs 16 residues. CDR3 DNA sequence: TGTGCCACCAGTGATTCAGGGACAGACAACACCGGGGAGCTGTTTTTT. Translating it yields CATSDSGTDNTGELFF.

V usage is TRBV18 and J usage is TRBJ1-6, with TRBD1 matching 7 bases. CDR1 and CDR2 (germline): KGHSH, LQKENI. With 3 bases clipped from V and 0 bases from J, the junction kept 2 bases outside the gene matches. This CDR3 region has 16 residues. The CDR3 protein is CASSPTGSSYNSPLHF. CDR3 in DNA: TGTGCCAGCTCACCGACAGGGAGCTCCTATAATTCACCCCTCCACTTT.

This clone was found once. V usage is TRBV6-5 and J usage is TRBJ2-2; unclear D gene. CDR1 MNHEY and CDR2 SVGAGI come from the germline V gene. There are 14 residues in the CDR3. V was pared by 2 bases and J by 2 bases, with 6 bases between. The chain's CDR3 is CASSYGENTGELFF. In nucleotides, the CDR3 is TGTGCCAGCAGTTACGGGGAAAACACCGGGGAGCTGTTTTTT.

The chain is built from TRBV7-9 and TRBJ2-1; D gene unclear. The CDR3 is 14 residues long. Germline V gene sequence: CDR1 SEHNR, CDR2 FQNEAQ (reference sequence). V lost 0 bases and J 3 bases, leaving 6 bases between the germline ends. Written as DNA, the CDR3 is TGTGCCAGCAGCTTAGCTCACGGCTACAATGAGCAGTTCTTC. Translated, it gives CASSLAHGYNEQFF.

The chain couples TRBV6-4 to TRBJ1-2, with TRBD1 matching 8 bases. After removal of 6 bases from V and 6 bases from J, the junction contained 6 bases not matched to a gene. The CDR3 is made up of 13 amino acids. Germline V gene lookup returns CDR1 MRHNA and CDR2 SNTAGT. The CDR3 spells CASRKQGDDGYTF. In nucleotides, the CDR3 is TGTGCCAGCAGGAAACAGGGGGATGATGGCTACACCTTC.

The rearrangement uses TRBV5-1 and TRBJ1-1, with D unclear. Germline CDR1 is SGHRS and CDR2 is YFSETQ. The CDR3 totals 15 residues. Trimming left V 1 base short and J 0 bases short, with 10 bases between. The chain's CDR3 is CASSLWGGLNTEAFF. The DNA for the CDR3 is TGCGCCAGCAGCTTGTGGGGAGGGTTGAACACTGAAGCTTTCTTT.

V usage is TRBV7-9 and J usage is TRBJ1-6; D is ambiguous. The CDR3 has 14 residues. V gave up 0 bases and J gave up 10 bases, with 10 bases separating them. Germline-derived CDR1 and CDR2 are SEHNR and FQNEAQ (reference sequence). The CDR3 loop is CASSLAGVRSPLHF. CDR3 bases: TGTGCCAGCAGCTTAGCGGGCGTACGATCACCCCTCCACTTT. Full variable domain (missing parts from reference TRBV7-9 and TRBJ1-6): DTGVSQNPRHKITKRGQNVTFRCDPISEHNRLYWYRQTLGQGPEFLTYFQNEAQLEKSRLLSDRFSAERPKGSFSTLEIQRTEQGDSAMYLCASSLAGVRSPLHFGNGTRLTVT.

The chain links TRBV7-2 to TRBJ1-6; D gene ambiguous. CDR3 length: 17 residues. From germline, CDR1 is SGHTA and CDR2 FQGNSA. The germline V and J ends were trimmed by 0 bases and 0 bases, with 9 bases remaining between them. The DNA of the CDR3 is TGTGCCAGCAGCTTAGCGGGGAGGAGCTCCTATAATTCACCCCTCCACTTT. Translation gives CASSLAGRSSYNSPLHF.

This clone showed up just a few times. This rearrangement joins TRBV2 to TRBJ1-5, with D hard to call. Trimming took off 3 bases at V and 7 bases at J, with 4 bases between the two ends. CDR3 size: 11 residues. Germline loops: CDR1 SNHLY, CDR2 FYNNEI. As DNA, the CDR3 is TGTGCCAGCAGTGACGGGCAGCCCCAGCATTTT. Translated, it gives CASSDGQPQHF.

The V call is TRBV28, the J call TRBJ2-2; 9 bases agree with TRBD2. The germline CDR1 and CDR2 sequences are MDHEN and SYDVKM. V lost 6 bases and J lost 8; bases outside the gene matches: 22. This CDR3 comprises 19 residues. CDR3 DNA: TGTGCCAGCAGGTCCAGTAGCGGGAGTTTGAAGGCCTGGGCAGGGGAGCTGTTTTTT. Protein product: CASRSSSGSLKAWAGELFF.

The chain links TRBV7-6 to TRBJ2-2, with D possibly matching TRBD2 (6 bases). In germline, CDR1 is SGHVS, CDR2 FNYEAQ. CDR3 length: 15 amino acids. V shed 3 bases and J shed 0 bases, with 8 bases lying between them. The CDR3 loop reads CASSFGRANTGELFF. Here the CDR3 DNA reads TGTGCCAGCAGCTTCGGGAGAGCGAACACCGGGGAGCTGTTTTTT.

The CDR3 loop reads CASSQDPTGQTEAFF. Here the CDR3 DNA reads TGCGCCAGCAGCCAAGACCCGACAGGGCAGACTGAAGCTTTCTTT. V gene TRBV4-3 combines with J gene TRBJ1-1, with 7 nucleotides matching TRBD1. Per the germline V gene, CDR1 is LGHNA and CDR2 is YSLEER. V shed 0 bases and J 5 bases; nucleotides not matched to a gene: 6. The CDR3 contains 15 residues.

A note on this clone: The sample carries other DNA sequences with the same CDR3. V usage is TRBV9 and J usage is TRBJ1-3, with TRBD1 as a possible D gene (6 bases). The V end was cut by 3 bases, the J end by 0 bases, with 7 bases between. CDR3 length: 14 residues. CDR1 SGDLS and CDR2 YYNGEE come from the germline V gene. CDR3 nucleotide sequence: TGTGCCAGCAGCGCGGACAGCTCTGGAAACACCATATATTTT. Its protein product is CASSADSSGNTIYF.

This clone was counted a single time. The chain joins TRBV24-1 to TRBJ2-1, with 7 nucleotides matching TRBD2. In germline, CDR1 is KGHDR, CDR2 SFDVKD. The V segment lost 4 bases and the J segment 6 bases; nucleotides outside the gene matches: 14. This CDR3 region has 17 residues. CDR3 coding DNA: TGTGCCACCAGTGACGCCGGCACTAGCGCTTTCTCCAATGAGCAGTTCTTC. Translation: CATSDAGTSAFSNEQFF.

V usage is TRBV7-3 and J usage is TRBJ2-3; 7 nucleotides align to TRBD1. Germline CDR1 reads SGHTA; CDR2 reads FQGTGA. The CDR3 has 15 amino acids. V shed 2 bases, J shed 0 bases, and the junction held 2 bases outside the gene matches. The CDR3 protein is CASSLDRASTDTQYF. The DNA for the CDR3 is TGTGCCAGCAGCTTAGACAGGGCTAGCACAGATACGCAGTATTTT.

The chain links TRBV2 to TRBJ2-7; tentatively, D is TRBD2 (6 bases). Germline CDR1 is SNHLY and CDR2 is FYNNEI. The ends were cut back, 11 bases at V and 2 bases at J, with 13 bases in the middle. The length of the CDR3 is 12 residues. The CDR3: CAGGWGAYEQYF. CDR3 bases: TGTGCCGGGGGGTGGGGAGCCTACGAGCAGTACTTC.

The rearrangement links TRBV28 to TRBJ2-1; 8 nucleotides agree with TRBD1. This CDR3 comprises 15 residues. Trimming cost V 5 bases and J 2 bases; bases outside gene matches: 5. CDR1 MDHEN and CDR2 SYDVKM come from the germline V gene. The CDR3 DNA follows: TGTGCCAGCAGTCGTGGACAGGGACCCTACAATGAGCAGTTCTTC. It translates to CASSRGQGPYNEQFF. The variable domain in full, completed from reference TRBV28 and TRBJ2-1, reads DVKVTQSSRYLVKRTGEKVFLECVQDMDHENMFWYRQDPGLGLRLIYFSYDVKMKEKGDIPEGYSVSREKKERFSLILESASTNQTSMYLCASSRGQGPYNEQFFGPGTRLTVL.

The rearrangement uses TRBV7-8 and TRBJ2-7, with D possibly being TRBD1 (5 bases). Trimming took 5 bases from V and 3 from J, leaving 17 bases between them. Germline V gives CDR1 SGHVS, CDR2 FQNEAQ. CDR3 length: 15 residues. CDR3 loop: CASSLTQGEDYEQYF. Written as DNA, the CDR3 is TGTGCCAGCAGCCTAACGCAGGGTGAAGACTACGAGCAGTACTTC.

This clone was recorded only once. The genes are TRBV6-5 and TRBJ2-3, with D tentatively TRBD1 or TRBD2 (5 bases each). The CDR3 length is 14 residues. Germline CDR1 and CDR2: MNHEY and SVGAGI. Deletions cut 6 bases from V and 0 bases from J, with 10 bases between. CDR3 residues: CASRPGPSTDTQYF. The CDR3, as DNA: TGTGCCAGCAGGCCGGGACCGAGCACAGATACGCAGTATTTT.

This clone was seen a handful of times. This sequence joins TRBV15 and TRBJ1-2, with TRBD1 matching 9 bases. Germline V gene sequence: CDR1 LNHNV, CDR2 YYDKDF (reference sequence). V trimming: 5 bases; J trimming: 6 bases; junction bases outside the gene matches: 10. The CDR3 sequence is 15 residues long. DNA of the CDR3: TGTGCCACCAGCGGCCCGATACAGGGGGCGCATGGCTACACCTTC. Protein sequence: CATSGPIQGAHGYTF. Together with reference TRBV15 and TRBJ1-2, the CDR3 gives the full variable domain: DAMVIQNPRYQVTQFGKPVTLSCSQTLNHNVMYWYQQKSSQAPKLLFHYYDKDFNNEADTPDNFQSRRPNTSFCFLDIRSPGLGDTAMYLCATSGPIQGAHGYTFGSGTRLTVV.

The chain links TRBV29-1 to TRBJ2-7; no reliable D call. The CDR3 contains 17 residues. Per germline, CDR1 SQVTM and CDR2 ANQGSEA. V dropped 8 bases and J dropped 0 bases, with 26 bases sitting between them. The CDR3 is CSPRPIGGPVSSYEQYF. For the CDR3, the DNA is TGCAGCCCTCGACCGATTGGCGGTCCAGTCAGCTCCTACGAGCAGTACTTC.

This chain connects TRBV30 to TRBJ1-3; 7 bases align to TRBD1. Germline assignment: CDR1 GTSNPN and CDR2 SVGIG (reference sequence). There are 13 residues in the CDR3. The V gene end was trimmed by 5 bases and the J gene end by 0 bases; junction bases not matched to a gene: 1. The CDR3 DNA is TGTGCCTGGGGACAGGTCTCTGGAAACACCATATATTTT. Encoded protein: CAWGQVSGNTIYF.

The chain links TRBV4-3 to TRBJ1-2; 9 positions agree with TRBD1. V lost 2 bases to trimming and J lost 4 bases; unmatched junction nucleotides: 8. CDR1 LGHNA and CDR2 YSLEER come from the germline V gene. The CDR3 totals 16 residues. Here the CDR3 DNA reads TGCGCCAGCAGCCAACAAACAGGGGGCGTCATCTATGGCTACACCTTC. Translated, it gives CASSQQTGGVIYGYTF.

The chain has TRBV5-5 and TRBJ1-2, with D hard to call. The CDR3 runs to 12 residues. The germline V and J ends were trimmed by 0 bases and 8 bases, with 8 bases remaining between them. Germline CDR1 SGHKS, CDR2 YYEKEE (reference sequence). The CDR3 sequence: CASSLETWGYTF. DNA for the CDR3: TGTGCCAGCAGCTTGGAGACATGGGGCTACACCTTC.

The CDR3 sequence is CASSRVAEADTQYF. Here the CDR3 DNA reads TGTGCCAGCAGCCGGGTTGCGGAGGCAGATACGCAGTATTTT. The rearrangement links TRBV5-5 to TRBJ2-3; D might be TRBD2 (5 bases). Trimming cost V 4 bases and J 4 bases, with 13 bases left between them. The germline CDR1 and CDR2 sequences are SGHKS and YYEKEE (reference sequence). This CDR3 has 14 residues.